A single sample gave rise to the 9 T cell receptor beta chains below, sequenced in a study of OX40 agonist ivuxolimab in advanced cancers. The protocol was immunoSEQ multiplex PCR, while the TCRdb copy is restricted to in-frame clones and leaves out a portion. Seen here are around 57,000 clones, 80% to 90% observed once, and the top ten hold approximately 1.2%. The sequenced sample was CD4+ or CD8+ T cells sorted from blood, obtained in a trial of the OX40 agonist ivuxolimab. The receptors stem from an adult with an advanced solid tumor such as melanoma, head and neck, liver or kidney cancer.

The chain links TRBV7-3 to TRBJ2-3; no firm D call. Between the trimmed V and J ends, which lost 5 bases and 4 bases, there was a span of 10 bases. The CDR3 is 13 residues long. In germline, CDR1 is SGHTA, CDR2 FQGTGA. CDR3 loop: CASSLVPADTQYF. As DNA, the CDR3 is TGTGCCAGCAGCCTCGTACCGGCAGATACGCAGTATTTT.

The CDR3 is CASSLDRVSREQYF. The DNA of the CDR3 is TGTGCCAGCAGTTTGGACAGGGTTTCTCGCGAGCAGTACTTC. The rearrangement links TRBV6-5 to TRBJ2-7, with 8 positions matching TRBD1. The CDR3 runs 14 residues. V was clipped by 4 bases and J by 6 bases; unmatched bases: 8. Germline CDR1 and CDR2: MNHEY and SVGAGI.

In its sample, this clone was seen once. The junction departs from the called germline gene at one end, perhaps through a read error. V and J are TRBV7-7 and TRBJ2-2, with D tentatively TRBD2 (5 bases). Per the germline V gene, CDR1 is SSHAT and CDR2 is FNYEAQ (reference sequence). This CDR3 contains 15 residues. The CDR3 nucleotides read TGTGCTAGCAGCTTAGCCCCGACTACCACCGGGGAGCTGTTTTTT. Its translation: CASSLAPTTTGELFF.

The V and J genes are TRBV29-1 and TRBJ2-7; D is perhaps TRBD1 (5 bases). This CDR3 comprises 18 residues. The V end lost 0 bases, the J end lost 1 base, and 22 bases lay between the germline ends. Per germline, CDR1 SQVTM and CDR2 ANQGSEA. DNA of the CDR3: TGCAGCGTTGAAGACGAGATGCCAAGTCGCAGGGTATCCTACGAGCAGTACTTC. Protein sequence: CSVEDEMPSRRVSYEQYF.

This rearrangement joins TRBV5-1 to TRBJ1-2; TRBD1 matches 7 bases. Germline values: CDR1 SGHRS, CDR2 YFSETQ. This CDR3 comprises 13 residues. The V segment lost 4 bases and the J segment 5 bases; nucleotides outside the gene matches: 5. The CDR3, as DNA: TGCGCCAGCAGCCGGGACAGCCAATATGGCTACACCTTC. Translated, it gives CASSRDSQYGYTF.

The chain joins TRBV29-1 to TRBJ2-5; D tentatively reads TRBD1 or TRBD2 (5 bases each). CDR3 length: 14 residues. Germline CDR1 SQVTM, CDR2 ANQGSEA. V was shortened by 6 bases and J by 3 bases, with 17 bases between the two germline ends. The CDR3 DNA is TGCAGCGTCGTGACGGGACCCCTAAAAGAGACCCAGTACTTC. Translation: CSVVTGPLKETQYF. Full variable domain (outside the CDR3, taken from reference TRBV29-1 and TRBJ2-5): SAVISQKPSRDICQRGTSLTIQCQVDSQVTMMFWYRQQPGQSLTLIATANQGSEATYESGFVIDKFPISRPNLTFSTLTVSNMSPEDSSIYLCSVVTGPLKETQYFGPGTRLLVL.

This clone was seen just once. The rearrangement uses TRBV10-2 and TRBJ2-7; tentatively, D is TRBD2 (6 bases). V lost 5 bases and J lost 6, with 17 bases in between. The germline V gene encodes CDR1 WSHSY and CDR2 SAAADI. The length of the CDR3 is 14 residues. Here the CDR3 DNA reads TGCGCCAGCAGTAACCCCGGAACCGGGGGCGAGCAGTACTTC. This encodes CASSNPGTGGEQYF.

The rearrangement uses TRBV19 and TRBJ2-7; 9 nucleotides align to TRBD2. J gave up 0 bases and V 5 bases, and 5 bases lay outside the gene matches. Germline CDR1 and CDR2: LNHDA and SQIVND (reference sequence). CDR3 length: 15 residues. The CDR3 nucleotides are TGTGCCAGTAGTGGAGGTAGCGGGAGCTCCTACGAGCAGTACTTC. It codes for CASSGGSGSSYEQYF.

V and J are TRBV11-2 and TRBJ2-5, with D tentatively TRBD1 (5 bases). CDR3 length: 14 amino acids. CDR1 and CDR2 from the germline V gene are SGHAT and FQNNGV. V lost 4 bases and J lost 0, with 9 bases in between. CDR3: CASSYGHNQETQYF. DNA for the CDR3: TGTGCCAGCAGCTACGGACATAACCAAGAGACCCAGTACTTC. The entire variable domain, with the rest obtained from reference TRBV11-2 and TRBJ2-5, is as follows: EAGVAQSPRYKIIEKRQSVAFWCNPISGHATLYWYQQILGQGPKLLIQFQNNGVVDDSQLPKDRFSAERLKGVDSTLKIQPAKLEDSAVYLCASSYGHNQETQYFGPGTRLLVL.